The T cell receptor beta chain described here comes from a study of vaccination and CD4 T cells after COVID-19. An Oncomine TCR Beta short-read assay was used to sequence the DNA from cultured CD4+ T cells. TCRdb fed the PCR reads into MiXCR, producing one record per CDR3 protein. The table includes over 9,000 distinct CDR3 sequences, roughly 44% detected once. The treatment here: roughly 10-day PBMC culture with coronavirus spike peptide pools or control peptides (ViraFEST assay). From germline, CDR1 is GTSNPN and CDR2 SVGIG (reference sequence). The CDR3 loop spans 13 amino acids. Between the trimmed V and J ends, which lost 2 bases and 1 base, there was a span of 7 bases. Of note for this clonotype: Its antigen remains unidentified.

The material sequenced was CD4+ T cells from blood, cultured in vitro. The sequence derives from a human donor who had recovered from COVID-19. V is TRBV30 and J is TRBJ2-3, with no clear D. CDR3 sequence (DNA): TGTGCCTGGAGTCTTAGAGGCACAGATACGCAGTATTTT. Its protein product is CAWSLRGTDTQYF.